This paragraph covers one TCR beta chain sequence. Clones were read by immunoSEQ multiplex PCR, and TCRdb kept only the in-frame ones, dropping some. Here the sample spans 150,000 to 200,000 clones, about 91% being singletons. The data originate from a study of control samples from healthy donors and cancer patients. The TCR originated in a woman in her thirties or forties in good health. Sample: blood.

The DNA for the CDR3 is TGCGCCAGCAGTGTCGAAGGACAGCGAGAGAGTTCATATAGCAATCAGCCCCAGCATTTT. Encoded protein: CASSVEGQRESSYSNQPQHF. The rearrangement uses TRBV10-1 and TRBJ1-5; TRBD1 is a possible D gene (6 bases). The length of the CDR3 is 20 residues. CDR1 and CDR2 from the germline V gene are WNHNN and SYGVQD (reference sequence). Trimming pared 4 bases from V and 0 bases from J, leaving 25 bases between.